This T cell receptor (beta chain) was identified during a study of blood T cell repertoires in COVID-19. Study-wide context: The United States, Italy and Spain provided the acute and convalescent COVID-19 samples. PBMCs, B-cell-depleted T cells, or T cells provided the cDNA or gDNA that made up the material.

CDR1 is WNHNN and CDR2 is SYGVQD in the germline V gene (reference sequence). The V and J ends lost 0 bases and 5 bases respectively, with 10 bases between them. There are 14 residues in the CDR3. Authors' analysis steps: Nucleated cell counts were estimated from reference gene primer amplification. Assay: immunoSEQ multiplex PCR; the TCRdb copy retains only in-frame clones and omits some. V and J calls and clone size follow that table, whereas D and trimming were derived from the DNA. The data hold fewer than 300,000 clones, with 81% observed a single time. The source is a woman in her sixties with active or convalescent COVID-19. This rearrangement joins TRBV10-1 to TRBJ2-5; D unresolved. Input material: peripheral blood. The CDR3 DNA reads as TGCGCCAGCAGTGAGTCTACGGGTCGGGAGACCCAGTACTTC. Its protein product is CASSESTGRETQYF.